This T cell receptor (beta chain) stems from a study of T-cell reconstitution after alpha-beta-depleted transplantation in children. Study-level points and caveats: In patients about two months after transplant, alpha-beta T cells reportedly arose from several hundred expanded graft clones. After transplant, high TCRbeta diversity at day 60 in some patients arose from surviving recipient T cells and thymic progenitors. A year post-transplant, T-cell counts and diversity derived mostly from newly produced T cells.

Per the germline V gene, CDR1 is SGHVS and CDR2 is FNYEAQ. Trimming left V 5 bases short and J 9 bases short, with 14 bases between. This CDR3 is built from 13 residues. Note on this clonotype: Antigen specificity is unknown.

Unique molecular identifiers were used to barcode this TCRbeta library. One entry per CDR3 protein, called by TCRdb with MiXCR from the PCR reads. The data show 110,000 or so distinct CDR3 sequences, about 6% seen once. The specimen comprised PBMCs, mostly from graft donor cells, sampled 360 days after TCRalphabeta/CD19-depleted stem cell transplant. This sequence was found in a male patient aged 2-9 years who had a stem cell transplant for acute lymphoblastic leukemia, so the T cells may come from the graft donor. This chain uses TRBV7-6 with TRBJ2-1; a possible D gene is TRBD2 (6 bases). Here the CDR3 DNA reads TGTGCCAGCAGCAACGGCTGGGGAGGTGAGCAGTTCTTC. This encodes CASSNGWGGEQFF.